The 13 T cell receptor beta chains listed next were all sequenced from one sample in a study of control samples from healthy donors and cancer patients. Only in-frame clones appear in the TCRdb table, and some are missing; sequencing was by immunoSEQ multiplex PCR. The data show 100,000 to 150,000 clones, 80% to 95% seen once. The sequenced sample consisted of blood. Receptors were obtained from a man between 18 and 29 years old in good health.

In this sample, this clone turned up once. This rearrangement joins TRBV12-3 or TRBV12-4 to TRBJ2-1; D gene uncertain. The V gene lost 5 bases and the J gene lost 7 bases, with 9 bases spanning the gap. This CDR3 is 12 amino acids long. The chain's CDR3 is CASSLTENEQFF. The CDR3 DNA is TGTGCCAGCAGTCTTACGGAGAATGAGCAGTTCTTC.

The chain couples TRBV2 to TRBJ1-5, with D perhaps matching TRBD1 (5 bases). Between the trimmed V and J ends, which lost 1 base and 9 bases, there was a span of 10 bases. In germline, CDR1 is SNHLY, CDR2 FYNNEI. CDR3 length equals 13 residues. CDR3 sequence: CASSEEGVGPQHF. In DNA form, the CDR3 reads TGTGCCAGCAGTGAAGAAGGGGTTGGGCCCCAGCATTTT.

The V call is TRBV5-1, the J call TRBJ1-1; TRBD1 aligns across 8 bases. The V segment lost 0 bases and the J segment 2 bases; nucleotides outside the gene matches: 3. This CDR3 spans 15 amino acids. The germline V gene has CDR1 SGHRS and CDR2 YFSETQ. CDR3 bases: TGCGCCAGCAGCTTGGCAGGGGGCGGAAACACTGAAGCTTTCTTT. This codes for CASSLAGGGNTEAFF.

The chain joins TRBV7-9 to TRBJ1-1; D is unresolved. Germline CDR1 reads SEHNR; CDR2 reads FQNEAQ (reference sequence). The V gene lost 5 bases and the J gene lost 6 bases, with 10 bases spanning the gap. The CDR3 is made up of 12 amino acids. The CDR3 here is CASSIGPAEAFF. CDR3 nucleotides: TGTGCCAGCAGCATCGGACCTGCTGAAGCTTTCTTT.

This clone was observed once. The V and J genes are TRBV2 and TRBJ2-7, with TRBD2 matching 11 bases. Germline lookup yields CDR1 SNHLY and CDR2 FYNNEI. This CDR3 spans 16 amino acids. Trimming took 7 bases from V and 2 from J; bases not matched to a gene: 10. As DNA, the CDR3 is TGTGCCAGCAAGCTAGCGGGGGGCCTAGAGCCCTACGAGCAGTACTTC. This translates into CASKLAGGLEPYEQYF.

J is TRBJ2-2 and V is TRBV6-5; no firm D call. Germline values: CDR1 MNHEY, CDR2 SVGAGI. The CDR3 sequence is 14 residues long. The ends were cut back, 4 bases at V and 0 bases at J, with 6 bases in the middle. For the CDR3, the DNA is TGTGCCAGCAGTTCTCGGACGAACACCGGGGAGCTGTTTTTT. Translating it yields CASSSRTNTGELFF.

The rearrangement joins TRBV2 to TRBJ1-2, with D possibly matching TRBD1 (5 bases). Between the trimmed V and J ends, which lost 1 base and 8 bases, there was a span of 14 bases. Germline V gene data show CDR1 as SNHLY and CDR2 as FYNNEI. The CDR3 extends over 14 amino acids. This CDR3 reads CASSEGGPGEGYTF. DNA for the CDR3: TGTGCCAGCAGTGAAGGGGGACCGGGGGAAGGCTACACCTTC.

The rearrangement joins TRBV2 to TRBJ2-1; D gene ambiguous. Looked up from germline, CDR1 is SNHLY and CDR2 is FYNNEI. V was clipped by 3 bases and J by 5 bases, with 5 bases between them. The CDR3 runs to 12 residues. The chain's CDR3 is CASSEENNEQFF. The DNA of the CDR3 is TGTGCCAGCAGTGAGGAGAACAATGAGCAGTTCTTC.

This clone was found a few times. V usage is TRBV7-2 and J usage is TRBJ1-5; 7 bases line up with TRBD1. The V gene's germline CDR1 is SGHTA and CDR2 FQGNSA. V dropped 5 bases and J dropped 4; count of bases not matched to a gene: 2. The CDR3 covers 13 residues. The CDR3 spells CASSPGGNQPQHF. CDR3 in DNA: TGTGCCAGCAGCCCAGGGGGAAATCAGCCCCAGCATTTT.

This chain uses TRBV7-6 with TRBJ2-3, with TRBD2 identical over 8 bases. Germline V gene data show CDR1 as SGHVS and CDR2 as FNYEAQ. V was clipped by 4 bases and J by 2 bases; unmatched bases: 11. The CDR3 covers 17 residues. The CDR3 coding sequence is TGTGCCAGCAGCTCACCCCCGGAGCGGGGGCCCACAGATACGCAGTATTTT. Translating gives CASSSPPERGPTDTQYF.

This chain's CDR3 is CSASPSGAEYNEQFF. DNA for the CDR3: TGCAGTGCTAGTCCCTCAGGGGCCGAATACAATGAGCAGTTCTTC. This chain joins TRBV20-1 and TRBJ2-1, with a possible D match to TRBD1 (6 bases). Germline CDR1 and CDR2: DFQATT and SNEGSKA (reference sequence). V gave up 3 bases and J gave up 4 bases, with 16 bases separating them. The CDR3 has 15 amino acids.

The V gene is TRBV5-1, the J gene TRBJ1-6; the D gene is possibly TRBD1 (6 bases). The CDR3 extends over 17 amino acids. Germline V gives CDR1 SGHRS, CDR2 YFSETQ. The V and J ends lost 3 bases and 5 bases respectively, with 18 bases between them. CDR3 in DNA: TGCGCCAGCAGCTGGTGGGTTAGGGGGACGGATAATTCACCCCTCCACTTT. Translation gives CASSWWVRGTDNSPLHF.

The genes are TRBV11-2 and TRBJ2-7; D gene unclear. With 6 bases removed from V and 2 bases from J, the gap between germline ends came to 5 bases. This CDR3 contains 11 residues. CDR1 and CDR2 (germline): SGHAT, FQNNGV. The CDR3 nucleotides are TGTGCCAGCAGTTCCCCCTACGAGCAGTACTTC. Encoded protein: CASSSPYEQYF.